The clone carrying this T cell receptor beta chain was recorded once. Antigen unknown. The data originate from a study of shared clonotypes between healthy human individuals. Findings of the study overall: On the whole, naive subsets had larger estimated richness than memory subsets had. Around 5% of naive CD4 clonotypes were common to four donors. Generation probability values for non-shared clonotypes were lower than those for clonotypes shared by all four donors.

Some 30,000 T cell genomes (about 0.2 ug DNA) went into each sorted-subset replicate. Generated by immunoSEQ multiplex PCR, the TCRdb table keeps only in-frame clones and is missing some. The sample shows roughly 1.5 million clones, 95% to 99% of them seen only once. The sequenced sample consisted of naive CD4+ T cells sorted from blood. Described subset: CD45RA+ positively selected. This sequence was found in a man aged 25 to 45 in good health.

The CDR3 bases are TGCAGCGAGGCCCGACAGGTCGCTCATGGCTACACCTTC. Protein: CSEARQVAHGYTF. The chain is built from TRBV29-1 and TRBJ1-2; D possibly corresponds to TRBD1 (6 bases). Per the germline V gene, CDR1 is SQVTM and CDR2 is ANQGSEA. V shed 7 bases and J shed 6 bases, with 18 bases lying between them. The length of the CDR3 is 13 residues.